These T cell receptor beta chains were read from a single sample in a study of metastatic and nonmetastatic thyroid tumors. TCRdb re-clonotyped the PCR reads through MiXCR. The top ten clones hold roughly 15% of a sample with about 43,000 clones, 20% to 25% of them seen once. The material sequenced was tumor tissue. The receptors derive from a female donor with papillary thyroid cancer or a benign thyroid nodule (not recorded which). Some clones in this sample may be carry-over from other donors' samples. Each CDR3 is given with its conserved first and last residue. Each record gives: D gene, V gene, CDR3 length, clone size, J gene, CDR3 DNA, CDR3 protein. A D gene is named only where the DNA matches it firmly. The size of a clone is reported for some rows only, either as once, few or many, or as a class for expanded clones.

TRBD1,TRBV5-8,14,NA,TRBJ1-1,TGTGCCAGCAGCCTCAGACAGGGTCCCACTGAAGCTTTCTTT,CASSLRQGPTEAFF
TRBD1,TRBV14,17,NA,TRBJ2-7,TGTGCCAGCAGCCAAGCGGGTACAGGGGCTTTCTCCTACGAGCAGTACTTC,CASSQAGTGAFSYEQYF
NA,TRBV7-2,14,NA,TRBJ2-7,TGTGCCAGCAGCTCCCGGACTGGATTCTACGAGCAGTACTTC,CASSSRTGFYEQYF
NA,TRBV6-2/TRBV6-3,12,NA,TRBJ1-2,TGTGCCAGCAGGGGAGTAGGCATTGGCTACACCTTC,CASRGVGIGYTF
NA,TRBV5-4,13,NA,TRBJ2-7,TGTGCCAGCAGCGTCGGGGATAGCTACGAGCAGTACTTC,CASSVGDSYEQYF
NA,TRBV2,12,many,TRBJ1-2,TGTGCCAGCAGTATTCAGGGGAATGGCTACACCTTC,CASSIQGNGYTF
NA,TRBV5-1,13,NA,TRBJ2-3,TGCGCCAGCAGCTTCACTAGGGGGGATACGCAGTATTTT,CASSFTRGDTQYF
TRBD2,TRBV24-1,16,many,TRBJ2-7,TGTGCCACCAGTGACTGCCTGACTAGCGGGAGGGGCGAGCAGTACTTC,CATSDCLTSGRGEQYF
TRBD1,TRBV11-1,15,few,TRBJ1-1,TGTGCCAGCAGCCTCCGACAGGGGGCGGTCACTGAAGCTTTCTTT,CASSLRQGAVTEAFF
TRBD2,TRBV6-4,16,many,TRBJ2-3,TGTGCCAGCAGTGACGAGGCGGGGGGGCCCACAGATACGCAGTATTTT,CASSDEAGGPTDTQYF
TRBD1,TRBV30,13,NA,TRBJ1-5,TGCGCCTGGGGGGGACAGGGGAACCAGCCCCAGCATTTT,CAWGGQGNQPQHF
NA,TRBV13,14,NA,TRBJ2-5,TGTGCCAGCAGCTCCCTTGCTGGTCAAGAGACCCAGTACTTC,CASSSLAGQETQYF
NA,TRBV7-6,14,NA,TRBJ1-1,TGTGCCAGCAGCTTAGCCAGCTTGAACACTGAAGCTTTCTTT,CASSLASLNTEAFF
TRBD1,TRBV20-1,14,NA,TRBJ1-1,TGCAGTGCTAGAGCCACAGGGGGCAACACTGAAGCTTTCTTT,CSARATGGNTEAFF
TRBD1,TRBV7-6,13,many,TRBJ2-5,TGTGCCAGCAGCTGGACAGGGGCGGAGACCCAGTACTTC,CASSWTGAETQYF
TRBD1,TRBV5-1,15,NA,TRBJ2-7,TGCGCCAGCAGCTTGGTTACAGGGGGCTTAAACGAGCAGTACTTC,CASSLVTGGLNEQYF
NA,TRBV28,17,many,TRBJ1-4,TGTGCCAGCAGTCACCAGAAGGCAGGGGCTTATAATGAAAAACTGTTTTTT,CASSHQKAGAYNEKLFF
NA,TRBV6-1,15,few,TRBJ2-2,TGTGCCAGCACGAGCAGGCAGCGTTACACCGGGGAGCTGTTTTTT,CASTSRQRYTGELFF
NA,TRBV28,15,few,TRBJ2-3,TGTGCCAGCAGTTACAGGGCCGGAGTGGCAGATACGCAGTATTTT,CASSYRAGVADTQYF
NA,TRBV7-2,14,once,TRBJ1-1,TGTGCCAGCAGCTTACACACAGGGAACACTGAAGCTTTCTTT,CASSLHTGNTEAFF
NA,TRBV28,15,NA,TRBJ2-7,TGTGCCAGCAGTTTTTATTCGGGGTGGGCCCACGAGCAGTACTTC,CASSFYSGWAHEQYF
TRBD2,TRBV29-1,13,NA,TRBJ2-7,TGCAGCGTCCGGACTAGCGGGAGCTACGAGCAGTACTTC,CSVRTSGSYEQYF
NA,TRBV29-1,14,many,TRBJ2-5,TGCAGCGTTAAGTTAGGGGGTCGACAAGAGACCCAGTACTTC,CSVKLGGRQETQYF